This T cell receptor (beta chain) was found in a study of cytomegalovirus exposure and HLA in healthy donors. Germline V lookup: CDR1 MNHEY, CDR2 SVGAGI. The V and J ends lost 6 bases and 7 bases, in that order; junction bases with no gene match: 11. This CDR3 has 15 residues. Both 60 Vbeta primers and 13 Jbeta primers went into the PCR. Clones were sequenced by immunoSEQ multiplex PCR, and TCRdb holds only the in-frame ones, with some missing. The sample contains approximately 76,000 clones, roughly 85% of which appear only once. The V and J genes are TRBV6-5 and TRBJ1-5; 8 nucleotides align to TRBD1. The clonotype was recovered from a man aged 25-45 years in good health and CMV-seronegative. Material: PBMCs. CDR3 bases: TGTGCCAGCAGAAGATTTCGGACAGGGCTGCAGCCCCAGCATTTT. It is translated as CASRRFRTGLQPQHF.